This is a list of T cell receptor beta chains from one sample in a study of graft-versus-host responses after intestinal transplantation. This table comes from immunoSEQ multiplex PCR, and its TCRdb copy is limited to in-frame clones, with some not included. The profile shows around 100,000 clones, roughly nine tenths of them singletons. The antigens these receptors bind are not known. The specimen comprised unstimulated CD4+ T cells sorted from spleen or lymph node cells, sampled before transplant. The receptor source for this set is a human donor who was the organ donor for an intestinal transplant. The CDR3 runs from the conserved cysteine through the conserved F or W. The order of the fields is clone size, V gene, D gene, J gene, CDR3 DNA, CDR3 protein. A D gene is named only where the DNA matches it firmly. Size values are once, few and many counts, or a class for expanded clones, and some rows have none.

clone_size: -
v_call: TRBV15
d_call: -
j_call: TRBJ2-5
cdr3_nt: TGTGCCACCAGCAGACAGGGGAAAGAATACCAAGAGACCCAGTACTTC
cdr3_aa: CATSRQGKEYQETQYF

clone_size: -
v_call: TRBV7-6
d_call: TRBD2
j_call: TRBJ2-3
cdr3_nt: TGTGCCAGCAGCCCCGGGACTAGCGGGACCCATACGCAGTATTTT
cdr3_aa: CASSPGTSGTHTQYF

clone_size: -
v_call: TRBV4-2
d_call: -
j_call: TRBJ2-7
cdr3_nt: TGTGCCAGCAGCCCGGAGCCAGGGGGGGGCCCCTACGAGCAGTACTTC
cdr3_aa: CASSPEPGGGPYEQYF

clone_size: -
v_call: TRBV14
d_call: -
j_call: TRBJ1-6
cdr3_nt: TGTGCCAGCAGCCAAGTAAACTTCCGGGACCGAAATTCACCCCTCCACTTT
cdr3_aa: CASSQVNFRDRNSPLHF

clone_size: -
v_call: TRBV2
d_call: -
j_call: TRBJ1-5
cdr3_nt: TGTGCCAGCAAAGGCGGCCCCCATCAGCCCCAGCATTTT
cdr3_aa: CASKGGPHQPQHF

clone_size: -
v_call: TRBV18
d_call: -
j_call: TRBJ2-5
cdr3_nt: TGTGCCAGCTCACCACAACTAGTACAAGAGACCCAGTACTTC
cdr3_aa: CASSPQLVQETQYF

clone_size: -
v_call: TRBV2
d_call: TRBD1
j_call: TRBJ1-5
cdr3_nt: TGTGCCAGCAGACAGGGGAATCAGCCCCAGCATTTT
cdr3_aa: CASRQGNQPQHF

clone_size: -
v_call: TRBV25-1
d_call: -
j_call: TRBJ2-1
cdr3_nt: TGTGCCAGCAGTGACCCGGGACGTCTCAATGAGCAGTTCTTC
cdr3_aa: CASSDPGRLNEQFF

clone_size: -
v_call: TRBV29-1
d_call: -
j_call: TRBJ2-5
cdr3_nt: TGCAGCGGCCTATTGTCGGGGGAGACCCAGTACTTC
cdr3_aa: CSGLLSGETQYF

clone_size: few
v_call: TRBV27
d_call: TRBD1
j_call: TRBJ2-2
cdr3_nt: TGTGCCAGCAACTACAGGGGGCCCAACACCGGGGAGCTGTTTTTT
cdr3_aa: CASNYRGPNTGELFF

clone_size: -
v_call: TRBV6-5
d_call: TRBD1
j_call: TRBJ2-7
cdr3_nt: TGTGCCAGCAGTTACGGGACAGGGATTTCCTACGAGCAGTACTTC
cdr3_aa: CASSYGTGISYEQYF

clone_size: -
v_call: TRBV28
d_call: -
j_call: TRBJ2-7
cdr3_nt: TGTGCCAGCAGTCACCCCTACGAGCAGTACTTC
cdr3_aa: CASSHPYEQYF

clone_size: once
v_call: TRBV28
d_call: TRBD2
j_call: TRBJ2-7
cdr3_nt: TGTGCCAGCAGTTTCGCGGGAGTACTGGACGAGCAGTACTTC
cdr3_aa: CASSFAGVLDEQYF

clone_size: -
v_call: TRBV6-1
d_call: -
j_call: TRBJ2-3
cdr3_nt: TGTGCCAGCAGTCCGGAGGGCCGGGGAGATACGCAGTATTTT
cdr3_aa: CASSPEGRGDTQYF

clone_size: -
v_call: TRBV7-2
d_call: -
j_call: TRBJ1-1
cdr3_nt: TGTGCCAGCAGCTTAGGGGGTAGGGACACTGAAGCTTTCTTT
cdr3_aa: CASSLGGRDTEAFF

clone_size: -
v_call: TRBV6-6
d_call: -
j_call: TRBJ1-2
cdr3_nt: TGTGCCAGCAGTTACTCCCCCTGGGGTGGCTACACCTTC
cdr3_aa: CASSYSPWGGYTF

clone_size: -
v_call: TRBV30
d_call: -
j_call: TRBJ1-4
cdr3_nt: TGTGCCTGGAGTGTTAGGGGGACTTATGAAAAACTGTTTTTT
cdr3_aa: CAWSVRGTYEKLFF

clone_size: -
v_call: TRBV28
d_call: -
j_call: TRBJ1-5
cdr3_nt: TGTGCCAGCAGTTTGCCCAGGCAAGATCAGCCCCAGCATTTT
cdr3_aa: CASSLPRQDQPQHF

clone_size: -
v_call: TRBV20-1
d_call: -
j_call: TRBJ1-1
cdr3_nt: TGCAGTGGCAGGGTTTTTACTGAAGCTTTCTTT
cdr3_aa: CSGRVFTEAFF

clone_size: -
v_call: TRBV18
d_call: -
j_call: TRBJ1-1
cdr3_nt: TGTGCCAGCTCACCACGAGGACAGTCCACTGAAGCTTTCTTT
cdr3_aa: CASSPRGQSTEAFF

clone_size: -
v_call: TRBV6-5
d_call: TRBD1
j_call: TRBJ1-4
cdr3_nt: TGTGCCAGCAGTTACTCCGGGACAGTGCCGTCAAAACTGTTTTTT
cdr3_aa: CASSYSGTVPSKLFF

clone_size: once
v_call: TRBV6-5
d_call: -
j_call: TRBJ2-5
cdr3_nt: TGTGCCAGCAGTTACTCGGGACGGGAGACCCAGTACTTC
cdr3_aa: CASSYSGRETQYF

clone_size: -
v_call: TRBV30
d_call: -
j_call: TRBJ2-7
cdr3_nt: TGTGCCTGGAGCCCTCAACCCACTGGGAGGTGGTACTTC
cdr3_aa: CAWSPQPTGRWYF

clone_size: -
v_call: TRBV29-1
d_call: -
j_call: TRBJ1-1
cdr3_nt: TGCAGCGTCGGGACGGCGAACACTGAAGCTTTCTTT
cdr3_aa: CSVGTANTEAFF

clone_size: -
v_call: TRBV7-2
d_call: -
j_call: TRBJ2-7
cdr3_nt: TGTGCCAGCAGCTTTGCCCCAGGGACCTACGAGCAGTACTTC
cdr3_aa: CASSFAPGTYEQYF

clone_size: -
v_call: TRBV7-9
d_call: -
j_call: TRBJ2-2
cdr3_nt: TGTGCCAGCAGCCCGCGGACCGGAGAAGGGGAGCTGTTTTTT
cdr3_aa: CASSPRTGEGELFF

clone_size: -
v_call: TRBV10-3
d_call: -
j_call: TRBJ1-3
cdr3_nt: TGTGCCATCAGTGAGCTCTCTGGAAACACCATATATTTT
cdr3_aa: CAISELSGNTIYF

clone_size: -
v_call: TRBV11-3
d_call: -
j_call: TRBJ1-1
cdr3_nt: TGTGCCAGCAGCCTCGGGGGGGCACCCGGGAACACTGAAGCTTTCTTT
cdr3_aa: CASSLGGAPGNTEAFF

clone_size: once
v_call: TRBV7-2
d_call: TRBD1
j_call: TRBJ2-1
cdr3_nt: TGTGCCAGCAGCTTAACCGGGACAGGGGGTAATGAGCAGTTCTTC
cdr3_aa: CASSLTGTGGNEQFF

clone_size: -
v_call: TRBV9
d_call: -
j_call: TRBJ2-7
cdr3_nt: TGTGCCAGCAGCCGGACAGCCCCCTACGAGCAGTACTTC
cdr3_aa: CASSRTAPYEQYF

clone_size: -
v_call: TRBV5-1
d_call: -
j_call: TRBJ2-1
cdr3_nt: TGCGCCAGCAGCTTGACTGACAATGAGCAGTTCTTC
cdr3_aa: CASSLTDNEQFF

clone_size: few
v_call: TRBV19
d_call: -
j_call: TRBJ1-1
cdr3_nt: TGTGCCAGTAGTATATCAATGAACACTGAAGCTTTCTTT
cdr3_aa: CASSISMNTEAFF

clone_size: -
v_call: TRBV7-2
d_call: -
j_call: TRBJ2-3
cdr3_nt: TGTGCCAGCAGCTTAGGTAGCGGTAGGACAGATACGCAGTATTTT
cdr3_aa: CASSLGSGRTDTQYF